These 27 T cell receptor beta chains were all obtained from the same sample, sequenced in a study of blood T cell repertoires in COVID-19. Some clones are missing from TCRdb's copy, which holds only in-frame ones; the method was immunoSEQ multiplex PCR. The data show about 90,000 clones, with 75% to 90% seen just once and less than 15% held by the top ten. What was sequenced was peripheral blood. The source of these receptors is a human donor in a cohort sampled during active COVID-19.

This sequence joins TRBV9 and TRBJ2-5; D gene ambiguous. Trimming took 0 bases from V and 1 from J, leaving 10 bases between them. The V gene's germline CDR1 is SGDLS and CDR2 YYNGEE. The CDR3 consists of 15 residues. CDR3 region: CASSVGPVSQETQYF. The CDR3 DNA sequence: TGTGCCAGCAGCGTAGGCCCGGTCTCCCAAGAGACCCAGTACTTC.

The chain uses TRBV7-2 and TRBJ1-4, with D possibly being TRBD1 (5 bases). This CDR3 spans 14 amino acids. Trimming shortened V by 5 bases and J by 8 bases, and 15 bases separated the two germline ends. Germline V gene lookup returns CDR1 SGHTA and CDR2 FQGNSA. The CDR3 DNA is TGTGCCAGCAGCCGGTCGGGACTTAGGGAAAAACTGTTTTTT. It specifies CASSRSGLREKLFF.

The chain combines TRBV3-1 (or the pseudogene TRBV3-2) with TRBJ1-5, with a possible D match to TRBD1 (5 bases). V was pared by 4 bases and J by 0 bases, with 10 bases between. This CDR3 has 15 amino acids. Germline V CDR1 and CDR2: LGHDT, YNNKEL (reference sequence). The CDR3 region is CASSLGLFSNQPQHF. DNA for the CDR3: TGTGCCAGCAGCCTGGGACTGTTTAGCAATCAGCCCCAGCATTTT.

The chain joins TRBV5-1 to TRBJ1-1, with D perhaps TRBD1 (5 bases). The germline gives CDR1 SGHRS, CDR2 YFSETQ. V was cut by 6 bases and J by 1 base, with 13 bases left in between. CDR3 length equals 14 residues. The CDR3 region has the DNA TGCGCCAGCAATATAGGGGTAACGAACACTGAAGCTTTCTTT. Translation: CASNIGVTNTEAFF. Together with reference TRBV5-1 and TRBJ1-1, the CDR3 gives the full variable domain: KAGVTQTPRYLIKTRGQQVTLSCSPISGHRSVSWYQQTPGQGLQFLFEYFSETQRNKGNFPGRFSGRQFSNSRSEMNVSTLELGDSALYLCASNIGVTNTEAFFGQGTRLTVV.

This clone was seen once. The rearrangement links TRBV29-1 to TRBJ1-2; tentatively, D is TRBD1 (6 bases). Germline V gene sequence: CDR1 SQVTM, CDR2 ANQGSEA. V was trimmed by 7 bases and J by 0 bases, leaving 12 bases between them. CDR3 size: 13 residues. CDR3 in amino acids: CSAWTVTNYGYTF. The CDR3 nucleotides read TGCAGCGCATGGACAGTGACTAACTATGGCTACACCTTC.

The rearrangement joins TRBV1 to TRBJ1-6; TRBD1, the table's D call, was not compared with the DNA. TRBV1 is recorded as a pseudogene. The CDR3 has 18 residues. In nucleotides, the CDR3 is TGCACCAGCAGCCAAGATGGAGGACAGGGGGCCTATAATTCACCCCTCCACTTT. Its translation is CTSSQDGGQGAYNSPLHF.

The chain links TRBV12-3 or TRBV12-4 to TRBJ1-4, with D perhaps matching TRBD1 (6 bases). Trimming took off 5 bases at V and 8 bases at J, with 12 bases between the two ends. This CDR3 contains 13 residues. The CDR3 DNA follows: TGTGCCAGCAGTACCGGGACATCCGAAAAACTGTTTTTT. Translation gives CASSTGTSEKLFF.

V usage is TRBV9 and J usage is TRBJ1-1; D possibly corresponds to TRBD1 (5 bases). This CDR3 is 14 amino acids long. Looked up from germline, CDR1 is SGDLS and CDR2 is YYNGEE. Trimming cost V 4 bases and J 3 bases, with 13 bases left between them. The CDR3 region has the DNA TGTGCCAGCAGCTTCAGGGATTTGGACACTGAAGCTTTCTTT. This translates into CASSFRDLDTEAFF.

The genes are TRBV19 and TRBJ1-1, with 7 bases aligning to TRBD1. The CDR3 spans 15 residues. After removal of 11 bases from V and 5 bases from J, the junction contained 17 bases not matched to a gene. The V gene's germline CDR1 is LNHDA and CDR2 SQIVND (reference sequence). The CDR3 bases are TGTGCCTGCCAGTGGCAGGGGGGTGTAGGGACTGAAGCTTTCTTT. It translates to CACQWQGGVGTEAFF.

This rearrangement joins TRBV7-2 to TRBJ2-1; D not resolved. The ends were cut back, 1 base at V and 15 bases at J, with 10 bases in the middle. This CDR3 is 11 amino acids long. CDR1 and CDR2 from the germline V gene are SGHTA and FQGNSA. The CDR3 here is CASSLVRNPFF. CDR3 DNA: TGTGCCAGCAGCTTAGTCAGGAATCCGTTCTTC.

The CDR3 here is CASSLVRDFQDEQYF. CDR3 nucleotides: TGTGCCAGCAGCTTAGTCCGGGACTTCCAGGACGAGCAGTACTTC. This rearrangement joins TRBV7-2 to TRBJ2-7; D is possibly TRBD2 (6 bases). The CDR3 contains 15 residues. The V end lost 1 base, the J end lost 5 bases, and 15 bases lay between the germline ends. Germline CDR1 SGHTA, CDR2 FQGNSA. The entire variable domain, with the rest obtained from reference TRBV7-2 and TRBJ2-7, is as follows: GAGVSQSPSNKVTEKGKDVELRCDPISGHTALYWYRQSLGQGLEFLIYFQGNSAPDKSGLPSDRFSAERTGGSVSTLTIQRTQQEDSAVYLCASSLVRDFQDEQYFGPGTRLTVT.

The chain couples TRBV30 to TRBJ2-6; TRBD1 is a possible D gene (5 bases). This CDR3 spans 14 amino acids. Germline-derived CDR1 and CDR2 are GTSNPN and SVGIG (reference sequence). Trimming pared 5 bases from V and 4 bases from J, leaving 12 bases between. In nucleotides, the CDR3 is TGTGCCTGGTCCGAAGGGGCCGGGGCCAACGTCCTGACTTTC. Amino acids: CAWSEGAGANVLTF.

V usage is TRBV18 and J usage is TRBJ2-7; D possibly corresponds to TRBD1 (5 bases). The V gene lost 2 bases and the J gene lost 5 bases, with 10 bases spanning the gap. The CDR3 is 13 residues long. In germline, CDR1 is KGHSH, CDR2 LQKENI. The CDR3 reads CASSPMIRDEQYF. CDR3 coding DNA: TGTGCCAGCTCACCAATGATCAGGGACGAGCAGTACTTC. The full variable domain, completed using reference TRBV18 and TRBJ2-7, is NAGVMQNPRHLVRRRGQEARLRCSPMKGHSHVYWYRQLPEEGLKFMVYLQKENIIDESGMPKERFSAEFPKEGPSILRIQQVVRGDSAAYFCASSPMIRDEQYFGPGTRLTVT.

In its sample, this clone was seen a few times. The chain carries TRBV19 and TRBJ2-6; TRBD1 aligns across 10 bases. The junction had 9 bases not matched to a gene; V was cut back by 7 bases and J by 0 bases. Germline values: CDR1 LNHDA, CDR2 SQIVND (reference sequence). The CDR3 has 18 amino acids. The CDR3 region is CASTPGTGAFSGANVLTF. The CDR3 coding sequence is TGTGCCAGTACCCCCGGGACAGGGGCTTTCTCTGGGGCCAACGTCCTGACTTTC.

This clone was counted once. The V and J genes are TRBV3-1 (or the pseudogene TRBV3-2) and TRBJ2-3; 9 bases map to TRBD1. V trimming: 4 bases; J trimming: 6 bases; junction bases outside the gene matches: 2. The CDR3 is 13 residues long. Germline V gene sequence: CDR1 LGHDT, CDR2 YNNKEL (reference sequence). The DNA for the CDR3 is TGTGCCAGCAGCCCGGGGACAGGGGATACGCAGTATTTT. Protein: CASSPGTGDTQYF.

This clone was seen a handful of times. This chain uses TRBV7-9 with TRBJ1-5; 7 bases line up with TRBD1. The CDR3 consists of 14 residues. J gave up 3 bases and V 6 bases, and 5 bases lay outside the gene matches. CDR1 and CDR2 from the germline V gene are SEHNR and FQNEAQ (reference sequence). The CDR3 is CASSLTGNNQPQHF. Written as DNA, the CDR3 is TGTGCCAGCAGTTTGACAGGGAACAATCAGCCCCAGCATTTT.

This chain uses TRBV27 with TRBJ1-2; D possibly corresponds to TRBD1 (5 bases). The germline V and J ends were trimmed by 0 bases and 4 bases, with 12 bases remaining between them. Looked up from germline, CDR1 is MNHEY and CDR2 is SMNVEV (reference sequence). This CDR3 is 15 amino acids long. CDR3 in DNA: TGTGCCAGCAGTTTATCTGCGGGGGGGGGCTATGGCTACACCTTC. Its protein product is CASSLSAGGGYGYTF.

To note about this clone: At one boundary the junction diverges from the germline segment, which might be a read error. The gene calls are TRBV7-7 and TRBJ1-3, with D possibly TRBD1 on 5 matching bases. Per the germline V gene, CDR1 is SSHAT and CDR2 is FNYEAQ (reference sequence). The CDR3 runs to 15 residues. The CDR3 loop reads CASSLFSGFGNTIYF. In nucleotides, the CDR3 is TGTGCTAGCAGCTTATTCTCAGGGTTTGGAAACACCATATATTTT.

V and J are TRBV7-3 and TRBJ2-1, with D possibly TRBD2 on 5 matching bases. The CDR3 is 13 amino acids. Trimming left V 3 bases short and J 9 bases short, with 12 bases between. Germline assignment: CDR1 SGHTA and CDR2 FQGTGA. CDR3 sequence reads: CASSLAPEGEQFF. CDR3 nucleotide sequence: TGTGCCAGCAGCTTGGCCCCTGAGGGTGAGCAGTTCTTC. The full variable domain, its missing parts supplied by reference TRBV7-3 and TRBJ2-1, is GAGVSQTPSNKVTEKGKYVELRCDPISGHTALYWYRQSLGQGPEFLIYFQGTGAADDSGLPNDRFFAVRPEGSVSTLKIQRTERGDSAVYLCASSLAPEGEQFFGPGTRLTVL.

The rearrangement uses TRBV7-9 and TRBJ2-3; 15 bases align to TRBD2. Trimming cost V 5 bases and J 5 bases; bases outside gene matches: 8. The CDR3 covers 17 residues. Germline CDR1 reads SEHNR; CDR2 reads FQNEAQ (reference sequence). CDR3 nucleotides: TGTGCCAGCAGCCCCGGGACTAGCGGGGGGCTGGGAGATACGCAGTATTTT. This encodes CASSPGTSGGLGDTQYF.

This rearrangement joins TRBV9 to TRBJ1-1, with 8 bases that match TRBD1. CDR3 length: 13 amino acids. The V gene's germline CDR1 is SGDLS and CDR2 YYNGEE. V shed 0 bases, J shed 8 bases, and the junction held 3 bases outside the gene matches. The CDR3 DNA follows: TGTGCCAGCAGCGTAGTGGCAGGGGGCGAAGCTTTCTTT. It yields the protein CASSVVAGGEAFF.

This chain uses TRBV19 with TRBJ1-5; perhaps TRBD1 as D (5 bases). V lost 5 bases and J lost 7, with 18 bases in between. The CDR3 loop spans 15 amino acids. The germline CDR1 and CDR2 sequences are LNHDA and SQIVND (reference sequence). DNA for the CDR3: TGTGCCAGTAGTCACCTTTCGGGGGGAAAACAGCCCCAGCATTTT. It specifies CASSHLSGGKQPQHF.

This rearrangement joins TRBV27 to TRBJ2-7, with D perhaps matching TRBD1 (7 bases). Germline V CDR1 and CDR2: MNHEY, SMNVEV (reference sequence). The CDR3 runs 14 residues. V lost 5 bases, J lost 6 bases, and 17 bases lay in between. CDR3 coding DNA: TGTGCCAGCAGTCTCTTCAGGGGGGTTGGCGAGCAGTACTTC. Encoded protein: CASSLFRGVGEQYF.

This rearrangement joins TRBV5-8 to TRBJ1-6; D is ambiguous. There are 14 residues in the CDR3. V lost 0 bases and J lost 9, with 10 bases in between. Germline V gene sequence: CDR1 SGHTS, CDR2 YDEGEE. Here the CDR3 reads CASSLGQPGSPLHF. DNA for the CDR3: TGTGCCAGCAGCTTGGGCCAGCCAGGTTCACCCCTCCACTTT.

This chain connects TRBV10-3 to TRBJ1-2, with unresolved D. The germline V gene has CDR1 ENHRY and CDR2 SYGVKD. V shed 6 bases and J shed 4 bases, with 15 bases lying between them. This CDR3 spans 14 amino acids. The CDR3 DNA reads as TGTGCCATCAGGTACACAACCTCGGGCTATGGCTACACCTTC. Translated: CAIRYTTSGYGYTF.

The chain employs TRBV5-1 and TRBJ1-5; 7 bases map to TRBD1. V was clipped by 4 bases and J by 4 bases; unmatched bases: 17. The CDR3 contains 18 residues. Germline CDR1 reads SGHRS; CDR2 reads YFSETQ. DNA of the CDR3: TGCGCCAGCAGCCAGCTTTGGATAGGGGGCCTTTGTAATCAGCCCCAGCATTTT. As protein: CASSQLWIGGLCNQPQHF.

This chain joins TRBV5-5 and TRBJ1-5; 8 nucleotides match TRBD1. V dropped 0 bases and J dropped 6; count of bases not matched to a gene: 5. Germline CDR1 SGHKS, CDR2 YYEKEE (reference sequence). CDR3 size: 15 residues. The DNA of the CDR3 is TGTGCCAGCAGCTTGGGGCCAGGGGGCAGTCAGCCCCAGCATTTT. The encoded protein is CASSLGPGGSQPQHF.